This TCR beta chain was captured by sequencing in a study of spatial heterogeneity in lung cancer. Study results and caveats: Blood showed ubiquitous tumor TCRs more often at resection than at routine follow-up.

The V gene's germline CDR1 is SGHTA and CDR2 FQGNSA. V lost 5 bases and J lost 7, with 14 bases in between. There are 13 residues in the CDR3. This clonotype showed up many times. Its target is unknown. A unique molecular identifier was attached to every TCR cDNA molecule. One entry per CDR3 protein, called by TCRdb with MiXCR from the 5' RACE reads. In the table there are approximately 40,000 distinct CDR3 sequences, about 5% of which are singletons. Time point described: sample taken at primary tumor resection. The donor population consisted of under 75 patients with untreated, early-stage non-small cell lung cancer. TCRs were sequenced from unsorted whole RNA of tumor, nontumor lung or PBMC.

This chain links TRBV7-2 with TRBJ2-5; D unresolved. The specimen comprised PBMCs, sampled at surgery. This receptor was identified in a female donor with early-stage non-small cell lung cancer. DNA of the CDR3: TGTGCCAGCAGCCTGAGGCGTCTCGGGACCCAGTACTTC. It codes for CASSLRRLGTQYF. The variable domain in full, completed from reference TRBV7-2 and TRBJ2-5, reads GAGVSQSPSNKVTEKGKDVELRCDPISGHTALYWYRQSLGQGLEFLIYFQGNSAPDKSGLPSDRFSAERTGGSVSTLTIQRTQQEDSAVYLCASSLRRLGTQYFGPGTRLLVL.